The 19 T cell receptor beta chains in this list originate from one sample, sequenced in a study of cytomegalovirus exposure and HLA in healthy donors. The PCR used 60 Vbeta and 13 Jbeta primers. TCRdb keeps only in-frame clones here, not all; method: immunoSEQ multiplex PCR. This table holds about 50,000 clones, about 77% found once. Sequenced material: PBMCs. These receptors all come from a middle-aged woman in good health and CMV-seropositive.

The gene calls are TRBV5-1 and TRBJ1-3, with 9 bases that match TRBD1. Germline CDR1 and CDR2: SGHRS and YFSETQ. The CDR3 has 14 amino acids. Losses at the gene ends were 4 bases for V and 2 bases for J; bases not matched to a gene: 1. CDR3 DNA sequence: TGCGCCAGCAGCCGGGACAGGGCTGGAAACACCATATATTTT. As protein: CASSRDRAGNTIYF.

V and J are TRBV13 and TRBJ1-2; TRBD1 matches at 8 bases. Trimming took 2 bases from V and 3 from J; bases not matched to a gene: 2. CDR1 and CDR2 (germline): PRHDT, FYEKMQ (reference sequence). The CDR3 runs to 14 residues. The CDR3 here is CASSLPGQDYGYTF. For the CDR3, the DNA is TGTGCCAGCAGCTTACCGGGACAGGACTATGGCTACACCTTC.

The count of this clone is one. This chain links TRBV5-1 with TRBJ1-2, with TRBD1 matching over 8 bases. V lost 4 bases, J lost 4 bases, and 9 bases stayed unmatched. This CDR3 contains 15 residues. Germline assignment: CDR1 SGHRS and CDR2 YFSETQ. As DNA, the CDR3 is TGCGCCAGCAGCCTCTCGCAGGGGGCAGGCTATGGCTACACCTTC. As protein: CASSLSQGAGYGYTF.

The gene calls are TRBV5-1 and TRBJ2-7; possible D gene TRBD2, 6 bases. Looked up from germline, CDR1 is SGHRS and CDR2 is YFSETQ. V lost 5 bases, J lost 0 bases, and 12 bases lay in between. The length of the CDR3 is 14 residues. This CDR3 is CASRQEGISYEQYF. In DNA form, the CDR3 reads TGCGCCAGCAGACAGGAGGGTATCTCCTACGAGCAGTACTTC.

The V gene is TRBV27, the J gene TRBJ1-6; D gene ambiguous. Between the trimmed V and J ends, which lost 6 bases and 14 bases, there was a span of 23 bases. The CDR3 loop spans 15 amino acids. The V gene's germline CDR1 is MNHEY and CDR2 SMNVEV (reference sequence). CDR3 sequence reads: CASRPEGRSLSALHF. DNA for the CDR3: TGTGCCAGCAGGCCTGAGGGCAGATCTCTTTCGGCCCTCCACTTT.

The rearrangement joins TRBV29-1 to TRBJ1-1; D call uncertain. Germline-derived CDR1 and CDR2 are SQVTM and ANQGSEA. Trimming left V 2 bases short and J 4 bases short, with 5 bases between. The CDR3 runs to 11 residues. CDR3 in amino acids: CSVESRTEAFF. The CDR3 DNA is TGCAGCGTTGAATCGCGCACTGAAGCTTTCTTT.

DNA for the CDR3: TGTGCCAGCAGAGTGGGGGGAACCTACAATGAGCAGTTCTTC. Its protein is CASRVGGTYNEQFF. J is TRBJ2-1 and V is TRBV27, with D possibly being TRBD2 (6 bases). The CDR3 is 14 amino acids. Per the germline V gene, CDR1 is MNHEY and CDR2 is SMNVEV (reference sequence). Trimming cost V 6 bases and J 2 bases, with 11 bases left between them.

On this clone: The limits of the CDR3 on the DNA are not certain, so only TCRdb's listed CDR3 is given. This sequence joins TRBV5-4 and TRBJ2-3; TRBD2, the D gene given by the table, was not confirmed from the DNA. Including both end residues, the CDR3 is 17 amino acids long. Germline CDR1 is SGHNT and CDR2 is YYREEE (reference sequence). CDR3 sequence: CASSAPLAGLDRYAVFW.

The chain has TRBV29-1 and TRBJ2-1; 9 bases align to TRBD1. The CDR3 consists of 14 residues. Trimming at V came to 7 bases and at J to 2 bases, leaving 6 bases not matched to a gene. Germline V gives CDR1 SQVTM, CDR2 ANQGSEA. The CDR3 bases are TGCAGCGCCTCGACAGGGGGGACCTACAATGAGCAGTTCTTC. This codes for CSASTGGTYNEQFF.

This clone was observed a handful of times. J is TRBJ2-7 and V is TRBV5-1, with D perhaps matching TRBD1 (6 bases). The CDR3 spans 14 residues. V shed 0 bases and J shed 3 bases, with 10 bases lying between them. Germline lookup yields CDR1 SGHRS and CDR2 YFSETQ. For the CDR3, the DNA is TGCGCCAGCAGCTTGGATGGCAGGGGCTACGAGCAGTACTTC. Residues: CASSLDGRGYEQYF.

The chain's CDR3 is CASSLDLPRRQGNNEQFF. The CDR3 DNA reads TGTGCCAGCAGCTTAGATCTTCCCCGGCGACAGGGAAACAATGAGCAGTTCTTC. The chain has TRBV7-2 and TRBJ2-1; 7 bases line up with TRBD1. The CDR3 spans 18 residues. Germline trimming cut 1 base from V and 5 bases from J; bases unmatched to any gene: 14. Germline-derived CDR1 and CDR2 are SGHTA and FQGNSA.

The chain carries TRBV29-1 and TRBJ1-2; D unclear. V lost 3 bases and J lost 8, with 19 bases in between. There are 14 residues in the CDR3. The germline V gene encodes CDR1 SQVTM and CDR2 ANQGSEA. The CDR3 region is CSVDYLRGFGGYTF. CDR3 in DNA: TGCAGCGTTGACTATCTCCGGGGTTTCGGGGGCTACACCTTC.

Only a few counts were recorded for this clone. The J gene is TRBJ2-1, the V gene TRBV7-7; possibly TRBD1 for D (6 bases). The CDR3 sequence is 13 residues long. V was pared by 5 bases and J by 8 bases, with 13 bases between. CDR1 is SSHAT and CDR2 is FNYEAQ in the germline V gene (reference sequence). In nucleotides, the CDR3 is TGTGCCAGCAGCCAAACAGGGTGGGATGAGCAGTTCTTC. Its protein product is CASSQTGWDEQFF.

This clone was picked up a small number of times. Here the CDR3 DNA reads TGTGCCAGCAGCTTTAGCGGGGGCGAGCAGTACTTC. Translating it yields CASSFSGGEQYF. The chain recombines TRBV7-8 with TRBJ2-7; 9 nucleotides match TRBD2. Losses at the gene ends were 3 bases for V and 6 bases for J; bases not matched to a gene: 0. The CDR3 runs 12 residues. Germline-derived CDR1 and CDR2 are SGHVS and FQNEAQ.

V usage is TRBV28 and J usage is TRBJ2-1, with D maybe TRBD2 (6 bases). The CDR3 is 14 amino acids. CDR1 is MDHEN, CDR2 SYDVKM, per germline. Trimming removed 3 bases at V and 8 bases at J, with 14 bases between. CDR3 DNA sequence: TGTGCCAGCAGTTTTCGCGGGGCTGGGGATGAGCAGTTCTTC. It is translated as CASSFRGAGDEQFF.

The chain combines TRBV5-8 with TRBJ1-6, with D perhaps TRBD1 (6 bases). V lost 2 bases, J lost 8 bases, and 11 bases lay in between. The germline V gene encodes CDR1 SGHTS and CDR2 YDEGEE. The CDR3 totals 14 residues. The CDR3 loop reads CASSLGGADSPLHF. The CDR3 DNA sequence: TGTGCCAGCAGCTTAGGGGGTGCTGATTCACCCCTCCACTTT.

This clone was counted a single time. CDR3 sequence: CASSLGSARSSAAYEQYF. CDR3 nucleotides: TGTGCCAGCAGCTTAGGGTCGGCGAGGTCTAGCGCGGCCTACGAGCAGTACTTC. This chain connects TRBV7-8 to TRBJ2-7; weak D call: TRBD2 (6 bases). V shed 1 base and J shed 2 bases, with 21 bases lying between them. In germline, CDR1 is SGHVS, CDR2 FQNEAQ. The CDR3 runs 18 residues.

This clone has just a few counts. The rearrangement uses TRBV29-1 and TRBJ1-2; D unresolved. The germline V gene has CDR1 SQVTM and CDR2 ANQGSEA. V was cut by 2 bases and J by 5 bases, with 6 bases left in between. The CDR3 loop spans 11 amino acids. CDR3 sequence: CSVERQYGYTF. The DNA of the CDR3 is TGCAGCGTTGAACGCCAGTATGGCTACACCTTC.

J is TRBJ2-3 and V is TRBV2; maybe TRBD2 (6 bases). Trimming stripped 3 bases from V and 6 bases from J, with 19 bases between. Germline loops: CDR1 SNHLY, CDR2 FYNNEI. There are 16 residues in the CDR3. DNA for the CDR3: TGTGCCAGCAGTGAGGGACTCGCCTCATTTGGGGATACGCAGTATTTT. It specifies CASSEGLASFGDTQYF.